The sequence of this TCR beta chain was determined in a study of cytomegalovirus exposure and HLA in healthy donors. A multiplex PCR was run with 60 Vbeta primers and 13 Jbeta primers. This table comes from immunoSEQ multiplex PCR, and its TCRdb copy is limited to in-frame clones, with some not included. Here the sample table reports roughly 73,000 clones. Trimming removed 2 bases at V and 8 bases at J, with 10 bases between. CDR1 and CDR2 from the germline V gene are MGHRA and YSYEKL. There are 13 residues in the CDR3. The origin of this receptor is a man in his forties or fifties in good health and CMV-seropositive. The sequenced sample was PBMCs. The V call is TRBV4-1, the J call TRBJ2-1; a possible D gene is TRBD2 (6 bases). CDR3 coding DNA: TGCGCCAGCAGCCAACGCACGGGGGATGAGCAGTTCTTC. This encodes CASSQRTGDEQFF.